This T cell receptor beta chain appears in the sequencing data of a study of cytomegalovirus exposure and HLA in healthy donors. As to this clone: Antigen unknown.

Generated by immunoSEQ multiplex PCR, the TCRdb table keeps only in-frame clones and is missing some. The repertoire includes some 260,000 clones, 90% of them detected once, and approximately 3.1% sits in the top ten. The CDR3 runs 20 residues. Germline assignment: CDR1 GTSNPN and CDR2 SVGIG (reference sequence). Losses at the gene ends were 0 bases for V and 4 bases for J; bases not matched to a gene: 17. Whole-study results and caveats: A few of the chains that were CMV-associated were confirmed in vitro to be specific for CMV antigens. It was found in a later analysis that first-cohort TCR clusters tended to co-occur in the 95 to 150 validation repertoires.

The sample taken for sequencing was PBMCs. The clonotype was recovered from a woman aged 25 to 45 in good health and CMV-seronegative. V and J are TRBV30 and TRBJ2-3; 12 bases line up with TRBD2. The CDR3 spells CAWSVRGLAGGLREADTQYF. CDR3 DNA: TGTGCCTGGAGTGTACGGGGGCTAGCGGGAGGGCTTCGAGAGGCAGATACGCAGTATTTT. Complete variable domain (other parts from reference TRBV30 and TRBJ2-3): SQTIHQWPATLVQPVGSPLSLECTVEGTSNPNLYWYRQAAGRGLQLLFYSVGIGQISSEVPQNLSASRPQDRQFILSSKKLLLSDSGFYLCAWSVRGLAGGLREADTQYFGPGTRLTVL.